A single sample is the source of the 11 T cell receptor beta chains below, sequenced in a study of blood T cell repertoires in COVID-19. The table came from immunoSEQ multiplex PCR; TCRdb's copy has only in-frame clones and leaves some out. The repertoire has roughly 60,000 clones, roughly 88% of them found once; the top ten carry about 9.4%. Input material: peripheral blood. The receptors shown here come from a man aged 25 to 45 with COVID-19, enrolled during active disease.

This clone was counted only a few times. V gene TRBV27 combines with J gene TRBJ1-6; D is perhaps TRBD1 (6 bases). The germline V gene encodes CDR1 MNHEY and CDR2 SMNVEV (reference sequence). The CDR3 spans 14 residues. Trimming shortened V by 5 bases and J by 7 bases, and 12 bases separated the two germline ends. The CDR3 DNA reads as TGTGCCAGCAGTGGGAACAGGGAGAATTCACCCCTCCACTTT. It yields the protein CASSGNRENSPLHF.

V is TRBV29-1 and J is TRBJ2-7, with TRBD1 identical over 9 bases. CDR3 length equals 14 residues. V dropped 3 bases and J dropped 4; count of bases not matched to a gene: 7. Germline-derived CDR1 and CDR2 are SQVTM and ANQGSEA. The CDR3 loop is CSVDRGQGGYEQYF. The CDR3 bases are TGCAGCGTTGATCGGGGACAGGGAGGGTACGAGCAGTACTTC.

The genes are TRBV5-1 and TRBJ2-5; tentatively, D is TRBD1 (6 bases). The V gene lost 6 bases and the J gene lost 8 bases, with 35 bases spanning the gap. The CDR3 sequence is 19 residues long. Germline loops: CDR1 SGHRS, CDR2 YFSETQ. In DNA form, the CDR3 reads TGCGCCAGCAAATATTCGGACAGATTTTTTAACCAGAGGGTCGAAACCCAGTACTTC. Translation gives CASKYSDRFFNQRVETQYF.

V is TRBV7-8 and J is TRBJ1-5; a weak D match, TRBD1 (6 bases). The germline V and J ends were trimmed by 1 base and 1 base, with 11 bases remaining between them. Germline V gene sequence: CDR1 SGHVS, CDR2 FQNEAQ. The CDR3 sequence is 16 residues long. The DNA of the CDR3 is TGTGCCAGCAGCTTAGGGGGGGGCAGAAGCAATCAGCCCCAGCATTTT. Protein sequence: CASSLGGGRSNQPQHF.

V usage is TRBV18 and J usage is TRBJ2-4, with D tentatively TRBD1 (6 bases). Germline V CDR1 and CDR2: KGHSH, LQKENI. The V end lost 4 bases, the J end lost 6 bases, and 10 bases lay between the germline ends. The CDR3 covers 13 residues. CDR3 sequence reads: CASSLRDINIQYF. In nucleotides, the CDR3 is TGTGCCAGCTCACTGAGGGACATAAACATTCAGTACTTC.

Only one count was recorded for this clone. The V and J genes are TRBV6-2 or TRBV6-3 and TRBJ2-7, with 7 bases aligning to TRBD1. The V and J ends lost 4 bases and 1 base, in that order; junction bases with no gene match: 1. The CDR3 covers 13 residues. Germline V gives CDR1 MNHEY, CDR2 SVGEGT. The CDR3 protein is CASSWGQSYEQYF. CDR3 DNA: TGTGCCAGCAGTTGGGGACAGTCCTACGAGCAGTACTTC.

The chain has TRBV10-2 and TRBJ1-1; TRBD1 might be the D (5 bases). The CDR3 sequence is 14 residues long. Germline CDR1 and CDR2: WSHSY and SAAADI. With 2 bases removed from V and 6 bases from J, the gap between germline ends came to 13 bases. The CDR3 loop reads CASSEPTGVAEAFF. The CDR3 region has the DNA TGCGCCAGCAGTGAGCCCACAGGCGTGGCTGAAGCTTTCTTT.

The V gene is TRBV28, the J gene TRBJ2-7, with D possibly being TRBD1 (6 bases). Looked up from germline, CDR1 is MDHEN and CDR2 is SYDVKM. The CDR3 is 12 residues long. V lost 8 bases and J lost 5, with 13 bases in between. CDR3 protein: CASQRTGNEQYF. The CDR3 nucleotides are TGTGCCAGCCAAAGAACAGGGAACGAGCAGTACTTC.

The chain is built from TRBV2 and TRBJ2-2; 10 nucleotides match TRBD2. CDR1 SNHLY and CDR2 FYNNEI come from the germline V gene. The ends lost 7 bases at V and 4 bases at J; junction bases unmatched: 9. CDR3 length equals 16 residues. The DNA of the CDR3 is TGTGCCAGCATCGAACGGTCTAGCGGGAGCACCGGGGAGCTGTTTTTT. It specifies CASIERSSGSTGELFF.

This chain connects TRBV6-5 to TRBJ2-2; perhaps TRBD2 as D (6 bases). The CDR3 consists of 14 residues. Germline V gene data show CDR1 as MNHEY and CDR2 as SVGAGI. The V end was cut by 6 bases, the J end by 2 bases, with 10 bases between. The CDR3 sequence: CASSTGRNTGELFF. In nucleotides, the CDR3 is TGTGCCAGCAGCACCGGGAGAAACACCGGGGAGCTGTTTTTT.

The rearrangement links TRBV28 to TRBJ1-5, with 12 bases matching TRBD1. The germline gives CDR1 MDHEN, CDR2 SYDVKM. The CDR3 loop spans 18 amino acids. Trimming took 2 bases from V and 4 from J; bases not matched to a gene: 9. DNA for the CDR3: TGTGCCAGCAGTTTAGGGGGACAGGGGGCCTTCTGGAATCAGCCCCAGCATTTT. Translating gives CASSLGGQGAFWNQPQHF.